Below, one TCR beta chain is given with its context. The data are from a study of control samples from healthy donors and cancer patients. Profiled with immunoSEQ multiplex PCR; TCRdb holds only in-frame clones, not every one. Of roughly 400,000 clones in the sample, over 75% are singletons; the top ten hold more than 6%. Germline V gene lookup returns CDR1 SGHRS and CDR2 YFSETQ. V was pared by 4 bases and J by 4 bases, with 22 bases between. CDR3 length: 17 amino acids. The chain couples TRBV5-1 to TRBJ2-3, with D perhaps matching TRBD1 or TRBD2 (5 bases each). The sample consisted of PBMCs. This receptor was identified in a man aged 35 to 55 with head and neck cancer. In DNA form, the CDR3 reads TGCGCCAGCAGCACCTGGGACCTGCAAAACCCGCCAGATACGCAGTATTTT. Translating it yields CASSTWDLQNPPDTQYF. The full variable domain, its missing parts supplied by reference TRBV5-1 and TRBJ2-3, is KAGVTQTPRYLIKTRGQQVTLSCSPISGHRSVSWYQQTPGQGLQFLFEYFSETQRNKGNFPGRFSGRQFSNSRSEMNVSTLELGDSALYLCASSTWDLQNPPDTQYFGPGTRLTVL.